This T cell receptor (beta chain) comes out of a study of blood T cell repertoires in COVID-19. Produced via immunoSEQ multiplex PCR; TCRdb's table is partial and in-frame only. The sample records under 250,000 clones, over 80% being singletons. The CDR3 runs 15 residues. Germline V gene sequence: CDR1 MNHEY, CDR2 SMNVEV (reference sequence). The V gene end was trimmed by 4 bases and the J gene end by 12 bases; junction bases not matched to a gene: 6. This clonotype was sampled from a woman in her seventies with active or convalescent COVID-19. The material sequenced was peripheral blood. The chain combines TRBV27 with TRBJ2-1; 16 bases match TRBD2. DNA of the CDR3: TGTGCCAGCAGTTCCGGGACTAGCGGGGGGGCGGGGCAGTTCTTC. Translated: CASSSGTSGGAGQFF.